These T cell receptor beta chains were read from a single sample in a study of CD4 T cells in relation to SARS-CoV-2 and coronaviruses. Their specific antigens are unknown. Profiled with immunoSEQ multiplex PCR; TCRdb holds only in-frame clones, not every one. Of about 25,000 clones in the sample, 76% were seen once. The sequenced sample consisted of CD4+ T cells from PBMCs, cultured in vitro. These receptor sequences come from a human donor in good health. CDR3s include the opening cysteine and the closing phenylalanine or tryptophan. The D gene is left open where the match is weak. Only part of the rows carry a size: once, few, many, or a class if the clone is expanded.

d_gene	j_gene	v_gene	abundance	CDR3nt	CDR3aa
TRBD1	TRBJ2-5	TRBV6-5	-	TGTGCCAGCAACCGACAGGGGGCAGGGGAGACCCAGTACTTC	CASNRQGAGETQYF
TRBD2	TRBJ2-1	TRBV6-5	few	TGTGCCAGCAGTTACCGGACTAGCGCCTCCTACAATGAGCAGTTCTTC	CASSYRTSASYNEQFF
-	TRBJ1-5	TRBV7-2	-	TGTGCCAGCAGAAAGATGGGGGGCAATCAGCCCCAGCATTTT	CASRKMGGNQPQHF
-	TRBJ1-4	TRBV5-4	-	TGTGCCAGCTCTGCGGACCCGATCACTAATGAAAAACTGTTTTTT	CASSADPITNEKLFF
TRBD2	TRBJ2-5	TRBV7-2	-	TGTGCCAGCAGCGCCGGGGGGGCTTTAAACCAAGAGACCCAGTACTTC	CASSAGGALNQETQYF
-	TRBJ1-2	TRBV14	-	TGTGCCAGCAGTCTCAAGTCCCCGGACGAAGGAGGCTACACCTTC	CASSLKSPDEGGYTF
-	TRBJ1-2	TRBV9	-	TGTGCCAGCAGCACCCAGGTGGGGGCAGACTATGGCTACACCTTC	CASSTQVGADYGYTF
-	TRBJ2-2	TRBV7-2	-	TGTGCCAGCAGCTTAGGGAACACCGGGGAGCTGTTTTTT	CASSLGNTGELFF
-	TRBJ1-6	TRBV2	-	TGTGCCAGCAGGCTCATTCCACCCCTCCACTTT	CASRLIPPLHF
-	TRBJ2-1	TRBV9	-	TGTGCCAGCAGCTCCATCAGGGGGGACAATGAGCAGTTCTTC	CASSSIRGDNEQFF
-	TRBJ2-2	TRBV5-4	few	TGTGCCAGCAGCCTGGCGAGGGGGGTGGACACCGGGGAGCTGTTTTTT	CASSLARGVDTGELFF
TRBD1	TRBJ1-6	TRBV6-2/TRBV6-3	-	TGTGCCAGCGGCCCACCCCAGGGACAGTATAATTCACCCCTCCACTTT	CASGPPQGQYNSPLHF
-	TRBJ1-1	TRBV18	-	TGTGCCAGCTCACCTCTAGGGGACACTGAAGCTTTCTTT	CASSPLGDTEAFF
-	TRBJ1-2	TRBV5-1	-	TGCGCCAGCAGCTTGGCGGCAGGTACTAACTATGGCTACACCTTC	CASSLAAGTNYGYTF
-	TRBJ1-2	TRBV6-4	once	TGTGCCAGCACCATGAACCAGGGTGCTTTGGGTGGCTACACCTTC	CASTMNQGALGGYTF
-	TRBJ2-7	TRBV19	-	TGTGCCAGTAGAAAGGACAGATGGAACGAGCAGTACTTC	CASRKDRWNEQYF
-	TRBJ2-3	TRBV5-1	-	TGCGCCAGCAATCCCGGGACAACTTACACAGATACGCAGTATTTT	CASNPGTTYTDTQYF
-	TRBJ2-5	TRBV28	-	TGTGCCAGCGCCGGGCCGGGTATCAACCAAGAGACCCAGTACTTC	CASAGPGINQETQYF
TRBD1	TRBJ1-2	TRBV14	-	TGTGCCAGCAGCCAAGAACAGGGGTTCTATGGCTACACCTTC	CASSQEQGFYGYTF
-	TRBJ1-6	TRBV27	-	TGTGCCAGCAGTTTATGGGGGGTATCTAATTCACCCCTCCACTTT	CASSLWGVSNSPLHF
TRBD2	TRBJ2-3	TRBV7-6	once	TGTGCCAGCAGCTTAGTCGCGGGGGGGCGTACAGATACGCAGTATTTT	CASSLVAGGRTDTQYF
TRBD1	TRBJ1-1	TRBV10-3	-	TGTGCCATCAGGGGGACAGGAAGGAACACTGAAGCTTTCTTT	CAIRGTGRNTEAFF
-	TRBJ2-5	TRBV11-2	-	TGTGCCAGCAGGCAGGGGGGACAAGAGACCCAGTACTTC	CASRQGGQETQYF
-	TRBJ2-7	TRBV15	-	TGTGCCACCAGCAGAGACAGGGCTAGCTACTACGAGCAGTACTTC	CATSRDRASYYEQYF
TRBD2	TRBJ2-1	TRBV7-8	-	TGTGCCAGCAGCTTAGGAGCGGGAGGCCCAAACAATGAGCAGTTCTTC	CASSLGAGGPNNEQFF
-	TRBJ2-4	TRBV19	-	TGTGCCAGTAGTCTCAATCAGGGGCTTGGATACATTCAGTACTTC	CASSLNQGLGYIQYF
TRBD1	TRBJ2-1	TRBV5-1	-	TGCGCCAGCTCCCCCGGGACAGGGTACAATGAGCAGTTCTTC	CASSPGTGYNEQFF
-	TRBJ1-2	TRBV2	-	TGTGCCAGCAGTGAAGCCGGGACCGGGGGGTTTGGCTACACCTTC	CASSEAGTGGFGYTF
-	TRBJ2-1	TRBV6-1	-	TGTGCCAGCAGTGAATTCAACACCAGAGGGGATGAGCAGTTCTTC	CASSEFNTRGDEQFF
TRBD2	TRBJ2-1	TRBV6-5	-	TGTGCCAGCAGTTACATAACTAGCGCGGACAATGAGCAGTTCTTC	CASSYITSADNEQFF
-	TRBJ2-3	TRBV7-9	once	TGTGCCAGCAGCTTAAGGGGGGGGAGCACAGATACGCAGTATTTT	CASSLRGGSTDTQYF
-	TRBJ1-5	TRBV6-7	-	TGTGCCACCCCCGCGGGGTTTAATCAGCCCCAGCATTTT	CATPAGFNQPQHF
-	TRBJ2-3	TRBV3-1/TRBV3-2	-	TGTGCCAGCAGCCAAGCCCAGTCAGGGGCAGATACGCAGTATTTT	CASSQAQSGADTQYF
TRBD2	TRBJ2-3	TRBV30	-	TGTGCCAGGGGTATGGGGGAGGGCGCAGATACGCAGTATTTT	CARGMGEGADTQYF